This TCR beta chain derives from a study of memory CD4+ T cells and cytomegalovirus serostatus. Single viable CD3+CD4+CD8-CD45RO+ cells were sorted as the memory CD4+ T cells. Assay used: immunoSEQ multiplex PCR; TCRdb lists only in-frame clones, some missing. The sample holds approximately 46,000 clones, around 80% seen once. This TCR was sampled from an adult in good health and CMV-seronegative. Sequencing was done on a sample of memory CD4+ T cells from blood.

For the CDR3, the DNA is TGTGCCAGTAGTATAAGCGGAAAAAACATTCAGTACTTC. As protein: CASSISGKNIQYF. The rearrangement links TRBV19 to TRBJ2-4; D possibly corresponds to TRBD2 (5 bases). V lost 2 bases and J lost 4, with 6 bases in between. Germline V gene lookup returns CDR1 LNHDA and CDR2 SQIVND (reference sequence). This CDR3 is built from 13 residues.